This passage covers 29 T cell receptor beta chains from one sample sequenced in a study of siplizumab effects on memory and regulatory T cells (dated by TCRdb to about 2019). The protocol used for the library was the immunoSEQ multiplex PCR assay. Entries here come from immuneACCESS through TCRdb and include only in-frame sequences with V and J called. Some clones fail to appear in such tables; in the studies checked, an unresolved V gene covers under half of the shortfall, and the cause of the remainder is unknown. In all, the sample holds about 56,000 clones, and around 98% of those were seen once. The ten biggest clones cover 0.95% to 1.4% of the sample. Source material: naive CD8+ T cells sorted from blood. This specimen's cell subset or site label, interpreted: unstimulated naive T cells. The receptors originated from a human donor in good health.

This chain connects TRBV4-1 to TRBJ1-1; D might be TRBD1 (5 bases). Germline assignment: CDR1 MGHRA and CDR2 YSYEKL. The V and J ends lost 2 bases and 11 bases respectively, with 15 bases between them. This CDR3 has 13 amino acids. As DNA, the CDR3 is TGCGCCAGCAGCCAACAATCCGGGACGGACGCTTTCTTT. Translation gives CASSQQSGTDAFF.

This clone was detected once. The rearrangement uses TRBV7-9 and TRBJ2-7; D unclear. The CDR3 runs to 15 residues. Trimming removed 2 bases at V and 1 base at J, with 12 bases between. Germline lookup yields CDR1 SEHNR and CDR2 FQNEAQ (reference sequence). The CDR3 DNA is TGTGCCAGCAGCTTAACCGTCCGGCCGTCCTACGAGCAGTACTTC. This translates into CASSLTVRPSYEQYF.

J is TRBJ2-7 and V is TRBV30; 9 bases are shared with TRBD1. Germline trimming cut 0 bases from V and 5 bases from J; bases unmatched to any gene: 5. This CDR3 has 14 amino acids. The germline V gene has CDR1 GTSNPN and CDR2 SVGIG (reference sequence). CDR3 DNA: TGTGCCTGGAGTGTCGGGACAGGGTCCCACGAGCAGTACTTC. It specifies CAWSVGTGSHEQYF. The full variable domain, rest sourced from reference TRBV30 and TRBJ2-7, is SQTIHQWPATLVQPVGSPLSLECTVEGTSNPNLYWYRQAAGRGLQLLFYSVGIGQISSEVPQNLSASRPQDRQFILSSKKLLLSDSGFYLCAWSVGTGSHEQYFGPGTRLTVT.

The chain joins TRBV7-8 to TRBJ2-5; D is perhaps TRBD2 (6 bases). V dropped 5 bases and J dropped 3 bases, with 13 bases sitting between them. The germline CDR1 and CDR2 sequences are SGHVS and FQNEAQ. The CDR3 has 14 amino acids. The CDR3 DNA is TGTGCCAGCAGCGCCAGCTTAGCGGAAGAGACCCAGTACTTC. Translating gives CASSASLAEETQYF. Combining the CDR3 with reference TRBV7-8 and TRBJ2-5 gives the whole variable domain GAGVSQSPRYKVAKRGQDVALRCDPISGHVSLFWYQQALGQGPEFLTYFQNEAQLDKSGLPSDRFFAERPEGSVSTLKIQRTQQEDSAVYLCASSASLAEETQYFGPGTRLLVL.

This chain links TRBV30 with TRBJ1-1; D gene unclear. This CDR3 spans 12 amino acids. Trimming took 0 bases from V and 10 from J, leaving 12 bases between them. Germline CDR1 reads GTSNPN; CDR2 reads SVGIG (reference sequence). Written as DNA, the CDR3 is TGTGCCTGGAGTGTAGAGGTCCTCGGAGCTTTCTTT. Residues: CAWSVEVLGAFF.

Remarks on this clone: Other nucleotide sequences in the sample specify the same CDR3. The chain carries TRBV7-8 and TRBJ2-2; D unclear. The CDR3 covers 13 residues. Germline V gene lookup returns CDR1 SGHVS and CDR2 FQNEAQ. Trimming removed 5 bases at V and 1 base at J, with 5 bases between. CDR3 sequence reads: CASSRGNTGELFF. CDR3 nucleotides: TGTGCCAGCAGCCGAGGGAACACCGGGGAGCTGTTTTTT.

The chain's CDR3 is CAISLDKGSYEQYF. For the CDR3, the DNA is TGTGCCATCAGCCTCGATAAGGGATCCTACGAGCAGTACTTC. The gene calls are TRBV10-3 and TRBJ2-7, with unresolved D. The CDR3 has 14 amino acids. The V and J ends lost 6 bases and 1 base respectively, with 13 bases between them. Per germline, CDR1 ENHRY and CDR2 SYGVKD.

To note about this clone: Relative to the germline gene, one junction end is altered; a read error may explain this. The chain employs TRBV19 and TRBJ2-7, with 7 nucleotides matching TRBD2. The CDR3 length is 11 residues. Germline CDR1 and CDR2: LNHDA and SQIVND (reference sequence). CDR3 sequence reads: CASSIGGSLHF. The CDR3 DNA reads TGTGCCAGTAGTATCGGCGGGAGTCTGCACTTC.

This rearrangement joins TRBV14 to TRBJ1-2, with 7 nucleotides matching TRBD1. Germline trimming cut 4 bases from V and 4 bases from J; bases unmatched to any gene: 3. Per the germline V gene, CDR1 is SGHDN and CDR2 is FVKESK. There are 13 residues in the CDR3. This CDR3 is CASSRGTAYGYTF. CDR3 coding DNA: TGTGCCAGCAGCCGAGGGACAGCCTATGGCTACACCTTC.

J is TRBJ2-1 and V is TRBV7-3, with D unresolved. V was trimmed by 2 bases and J by 6 bases, leaving 8 bases between them. The CDR3 is 13 residues long. Germline-derived CDR1 and CDR2 are SGHTA and FQGTGA. The CDR3 DNA sequence: TGTGCCAGCAGCTTAGACCCCCTCAATGAGCAGTTCTTC. It translates to CASSLDPLNEQFF.

The chain has TRBV7-9 and TRBJ1-1; 8 bases agree with TRBD1. V shed 3 bases and J 1 base; nucleotides not matched to a gene: 10. The CDR3 is 17 residues long. Germline CDR1 reads SEHNR; CDR2 reads FQNEAQ (reference sequence). CDR3 DNA sequence: TGTGCCAGCAGCTTTAGTTTTGGGGACAGGCGGAACACTGAAGCTTTCTTT. It specifies CASSFSFGDRRNTEAFF.

The chain uses TRBV27 and TRBJ2-7, with TRBD2 identical over 7 bases. The CDR3 is made up of 14 amino acids. J lost 2 bases, V lost 3 bases, and 4 bases had no gene match. The germline V gene has CDR1 MNHEY and CDR2 SMNVEV (reference sequence). The CDR3 sequence is CASSLRGFTYEQYF. CDR3 bases: TGTGCCAGCAGTTTGCGGGGGTTCACCTACGAGCAGTACTTC.

The table lists this clone with a count of one. The chain joins TRBV7-9 to TRBJ1-2; weak D call: TRBD1 (6 bases). The V gene lost 6 bases and the J gene lost 0 bases, with 14 bases spanning the gap. CDR3 length: 15 residues. The germline V gene encodes CDR1 SEHNR and CDR2 FQNEAQ (reference sequence). The CDR3 nucleotides read TGTGCCAGCAGTCAGGTGGACAGCTCTAACTATGGCTACACCTTC. It codes for CASSQVDSSNYGYTF.

The chain has TRBV25-1 and TRBJ2-1, with TRBD2 matching over 10 bases. The CDR3 consists of 15 residues. Looked up from germline, CDR1 is MGHDK and CDR2 is SYGVNS. Trimming cost V 3 bases and J 8 bases; bases outside gene matches: 7. The DNA for the CDR3 is TGTGCCAGCAGTGAGTCCCTAGCGGGAGTCTATGAGCAGTTCTTC. Protein product: CASSESLAGVYEQFF.

The rearrangement uses TRBV4-2 and TRBJ2-1; the match to TRBD1 covers 7 bases. The V segment lost 6 bases and the J segment 2 bases; nucleotides outside the gene matches: 7. There are 15 residues in the CDR3. Germline CDR1 reads LGHNA; CDR2 reads YNFKEQ. DNA for the CDR3: TGTGCCAGCAGTCCAGACAGGGCTGCCTACAATGAGCAGTTCTTC. Translated, it gives CASSPDRAAYNEQFF.

V usage is TRBV2 and J usage is TRBJ1-1; D uncertain. The CDR3 runs to 15 residues. V lost 3 bases, J lost 6 bases, and 17 bases lay in between. The germline V gene encodes CDR1 SNHLY and CDR2 FYNNEI. CDR3 loop: CASSDPRWGNPEAFF. In DNA, the CDR3 is TGTGCCAGCAGTGACCCCCGGTGGGGAAACCCTGAAGCTTTCTTT.

V gene TRBV6-5 combines with J gene TRBJ2-1; D is ambiguous. The CDR3 totals 12 residues. CDR1 is MNHEY and CDR2 is SVGAGI in the germline V gene. The V end lost 0 bases, the J end lost 8 bases, and 5 bases lay between the germline ends. CDR3 sequence: CASSYSRDEQFF. Written as DNA, the CDR3 is TGTGCCAGCAGTTACTCCCGCGATGAGCAGTTCTTC.

The V call is TRBV25-1, the J call TRBJ1-2; TRBD1 agrees at 9 bases. The CDR3 extends over 12 amino acids. CDR1 and CDR2 (germline): MGHDK, SYGVNS. Trimming removed 5 bases from V and 9 bases from J; junction bases left unmatched: 4. The CDR3 is CASSRQGERYTF. CDR3 sequence (DNA): TGTGCCAGCAGTAGACAGGGGGAGCGCTACACCTTC.

This chain links TRBV9 with TRBJ2-2; D is uncertain. Germline V gives CDR1 SGDLS, CDR2 YYNGEE. The CDR3 loop spans 19 amino acids. V lost 0 bases to trimming and J lost 0 bases, with 18 bases between them. CDR3 nucleotide sequence: TGTGCCAGCAGCGTAGTATTTTTAGGAGAGACATCGAACACCGGGGAGCTGTTTTTT. It encodes CASSVVFLGETSNTGELFF.

The chain links TRBV5-6 to TRBJ2-7; 8 nucleotides line up with TRBD1. The CDR3 runs 13 residues. V lost 5 bases to trimming and J lost 5 bases; unmatched junction nucleotides: 6. Germline CDR1 reads SGHDT; CDR2 reads YYEEEE. The CDR3 region has the DNA TGTGCCAGCAGATGGACAGGGTCGCACGAGCAGTACTTC. Its translation is CASRWTGSHEQYF.

The chain joins TRBV27 to TRBJ1-2; TRBD1 aligns across 9 bases. CDR1 MNHEY and CDR2 SMNVEV come from the germline V gene (reference sequence). This CDR3 is 15 amino acids long. With V trimmed by 2 bases and J by 8 bases, 9 bases remained unmatched. CDR3 sequence: CASSLLWGQGGGYTF. The CDR3 bases are TGTGCCAGCAGTTTACTCTGGGGACAGGGAGGCGGCTACACCTTC.

This chain joins TRBV7-3 and TRBJ2-1; 9 nucleotides match TRBD2. CDR3 length: 18 amino acids. Per the germline V gene, CDR1 is SGHTA and CDR2 is FQGTGA. V trimming: 2 bases; J trimming: 0 bases; junction bases outside the gene matches: 8. CDR3 amino acids: CASSLWASGASSYNEQFF. CDR3 coding DNA: TGTGCCAGCAGCTTATGGGCTAGCGGGGCGAGCTCCTACAATGAGCAGTTCTTC.

The genes are TRBV29-1 and TRBJ1-2; D perhaps matches TRBD1 (5 bases). CDR1 and CDR2 from the germline V gene are SQVTM and ANQGSEA. This CDR3 comprises 13 residues. Trimming removed 0 bases at V and 5 bases at J, with 10 bases between. CDR3 region: CSVEDAGSYGYTF. The DNA for the CDR3 is TGCAGCGTTGAAGATGCAGGGTCGTATGGCTACACCTTC.

The chain carries TRBV25-1 and TRBJ2-7, with D perhaps being TRBD1 or TRBD2 (5 bases each). The CDR3 sequence is 15 residues long. The V end lost 4 bases, the J end lost 0 bases, and 13 bases lay between the germline ends. CDR1 is MGHDK and CDR2 is SYGVNS in the germline V gene. CDR3 amino acids: CASSGDGIYSYEQYF. The CDR3 DNA is TGTGCCAGCAGTGGGGACGGCATCTACTCCTACGAGCAGTACTTC.

The chain couples TRBV11-2 to TRBJ2-7, with TRBD1 identical over 8 bases. This CDR3 contains 15 residues. The germline CDR1 and CDR2 sequences are SGHAT and FQNNGV. V shed 1 base and J 2 bases; nucleotides not matched to a gene: 4. CDR3 in amino acids: CASSLARGLTYEQYF. The CDR3 DNA is TGTGCCAGCAGCTTAGCCAGGGGGCTAACCTACGAGCAGTACTTC.

The CDR3 here is CASSESSGRAYNEQFF. The CDR3 DNA reads TGTGCCAGCAGTGAGTCTAGCGGGAGGGCCTACAATGAGCAGTTCTTC. This chain links TRBV27 with TRBJ2-1, with 12 positions matching TRBD2. Germline V lookup: CDR1 MNHEY, CDR2 SMNVEV (reference sequence). The CDR3 totals 16 residues. The junction had 4 bases not matched to a gene; V was cut back by 5 bases and J by 2 bases.

The gene calls are TRBV9 and TRBJ1-4, with D maybe TRBD1 (6 bases). Trimming removed 4 bases at V and 8 bases at J, with 18 bases between. CDR3 length: 15 residues. In germline, CDR1 is SGDLS, CDR2 YYNGEE. Here the CDR3 reads CASSSQGGGNEKLFF. The CDR3 nucleotides read TGTGCCAGCAGCTCCCAAGGAGGGGGAAACGAAAAACTGTTTTTT.

The gene calls are TRBV7-9 and TRBJ2-7; 7 positions match TRBD2. Trimming at V came to 5 bases and at J to 6 bases, leaving 10 bases not matched to a gene. Looked up from germline, CDR1 is SEHNR and CDR2 is FQNEAQ (reference sequence). The CDR3 sequence is 14 residues long. The CDR3 sequence is CASSNTTTGGEQYF. For the CDR3, the DNA is TGTGCCAGCAGCAATACCACCACGGGGGGCGAGCAGTACTTC. Variable domain in full (rest from reference TRBV7-9 and TRBJ2-7): DTGVSQNPRHKITKRGQNVTFRCDPISEHNRLYWYRQTLGQGPEFLTYFQNEAQLEKSRLLSDRFSAERPKGSFSTLEIQRTEQGDSAMYLCASSNTTTGGEQYFGPGTRLTVT.

The V and J genes are TRBV29-1 and TRBJ1-1; TRBD1 matches 8 bases. The CDR3 extends over 12 amino acids. V lost 6 bases, J lost 6 bases, and 6 bases stayed unmatched. The germline V gene has CDR1 SQVTM and CDR2 ANQGSEA. The CDR3 protein is CSVKDRDPEAFF. The CDR3 coding sequence is TGCAGCGTAAAGGACAGGGACCCTGAAGCTTTCTTT.